These T cell receptor beta chains were read from a single sample in a study of vaccination and CD4 T cells after COVID-19. Their cognate antigens are unknown. TCRdb re-called the PCR reads with MiXCR, one entry per CDR3 protein. The data contain 10,000 to 15,000 distinct CDR3 sequences, roughly 53% of them singletons. Source material: CD4+ T cells from blood, cultured in vitro. Receptors originate from a human donor who had recovered from COVID-19. Both conserved end residues are part of each CDR3. The order of the fields is clone size, D gene, V gene, J gene, CDR3 DNA, CDR3 protein. The D gene is left open where the match is weak. Size tells how often a clone was seen (once, few, many) or the class of an expanded clone, and some rows leave it out.

>-|TRBD2|TRBV6-1|TRBJ2-7
TGTGCCAGCAGCCCGGTCGGGACTAGCAAGCACGAGCAGTACTTC
CASSPVGTSKHEQYF
>-|-|TRBV10-3|TRBJ2-3
TGTGCCACCTCGTTGAACCTGGGAGATACGCAGTATTTT
CATSLNLGDTQYF
>few|-|TRBV10-1|TRBJ2-2
TGCGCCAGCAGACAGGGACACACCGGGGAGCTGTTTTTT
CASRQGHTGELFF
>-|-|TRBV10-1|TRBJ2-2
TGCGCCAGCAGTGCAAAGGTCTCCACCGGGGAGCTGTTTTTT
CASSAKVSTGELFF
>-|TRBD2|TRBV20-1|TRBJ2-3
TGCAGTGCCCTAGTCGGTAGCGGGAGACCAGATACGCAGTATTTT
CSALVGSGRPDTQYF
>-|-|TRBV12-3/TRBV12-4|TRBJ1-5
TGTGCCAGCAGCCAGGGCGGCAATCAGCCCCAGCATTTT
CASSQGGNQPQHF
>-|TRBD2|TRBV19|TRBJ2-1
TGTGCCAGTAGTATGGGGCTAGCGGGGCGGTCGGGTGAGCAGTTCTTC
CASSMGLAGRSGEQFF
>-|TRBD1|TRBV2|TRBJ1-2
TGTGCCAGCAGCCCGGGACAGGGCGCCTATGGCTACACCTTC
CASSPGQGAYGYTF
>-|TRBD2|TRBV27|TRBJ2-2
TGTGCCAGCAGTCCAGCTAGCGGGAGGGCCAACGGGGAGCTGTTTTTT
CASSPASGRANGELFF
>-|-|TRBV7-9|TRBJ1-5
TGTGCCAGCAGCCGAGGGGGGAAACAGCCCCAGCATTTT
CASSRGGKQPQHF
>few|-|TRBV6-5|TRBJ1-3
TGTGCCAGCAGTTCCCCTGCGGGAACTGGAAACACCATATATTTT
CASSSPAGTGNTIYF
>-|-|TRBV19|TRBJ1-1
TGTGCCAGTAGTATAGACAGGGACACTGAAGCTTTCTTT
CASSIDRDTEAFF
>-|-|TRBV11-3|TRBJ2-1
TGTGCCAGCAGCCAAGTATCCGGCGAGCAGTTCTTC
CASSQVSGEQFF
>-|-|TRBV11-3|TRBJ2-3
TGTGCCAGCAGCTTAGATTACACAACAGATACGCAGTATTTT
CASSLDYTTDTQYF
>-|-|TRBV15|TRBJ1-3
TGTGCCACCAGCAGAGGAAGACTAGGCGACGGACGAAACACCATATATTTT
CATSRGRLGDGRNTIYF
>-|-|TRBV30|TRBJ2-7
TGTGCCTGGAGGGGACGGCTATACGAGCAGTACTTC
CAWRGRLYEQYF
>few|TRBD1|TRBV20-1|TRBJ1-5
TGCAGTGCTAGATTCCCGGGACAGGGGATAGGCCAGCCCCAGCATTTT
CSARFPGQGIGQPQHF
>-|-|TRBV24-1|TRBJ2-3
TGTGCCACCAGTGATACTTCGACTAGCACAGATACGCAGTATTTT
CATSDTSTSTDTQYF
>-|TRBD1|TRBV2|TRBJ1-5
TGTGCCAGCAGTGGGGGACAGCGCAATCAGCCCCAGCATTTT
CASSGGQRNQPQHF
>-|-|TRBV20-1|TRBJ2-7
TGCAGTGCTACCGGGGGCGGGGCCCTCGCCTACGAGCAGTACTTC
CSATGGGALAYEQYF
>-|-|TRBV11-2|TRBJ2-2
TGTGCCAGCAGCCCGCGTGGACAGCCGAACACCGGGGAGCTGTTTTTT
CASSPRGQPNTGELFF
>-|-|TRBV18|TRBJ1-5
TGTGCCAGCTCACCAACCGGAGGGGACAATAGCAATCAGCCCCAGCATTTT
CASSPTGGDNSNQPQHF
>-|TRBD1|TRBV5-1|TRBJ1-2
TGCGCCAGCAGCCTAACGCCGACAGGGAACTATGGCTACACCTTC
CASSLTPTGNYGYTF
>-|TRBD1|TRBV2|TRBJ1-6
TGTGCCAGCTGCGACAGGGTGGGATCACCCCTCCACTTT
CASCDRVGSPLHF
>-|-|TRBV7-9|TRBJ1-5
TGTGCCAGCAGCTTAATGGGGGGAGAGCCCCAGCATTTT
CASSLMGGEPQHF
>once|-|TRBV20-1|TRBJ1-1
TGCAGTGCTAGGCCGACAATGAACACTGAAGCTTTCTTT
CSARPTMNTEAFF